This TCR beta chain was retrieved from a study of a mutant IDH1 vaccine in newly diagnosed glioma. Findings and caveats of the study: Vaccine-induced immune responses were detected in roughly 93% of patients.

With V trimmed by 7 bases and J by 6 bases, 16 bases remained unmatched. This CDR3 is built from 15 residues. Germline V lookup: CDR1 SQVTM, CDR2 ANQGSEA. A note on this clone: Its antigen is not known.

Sequenced by immunoSEQ multiplex PCR; TCRdb stores in-frame clones only, minus some. The data show 25,000 to 30,000 clones, approximately 88% seen once. This sample's time point: week 5, during vaccination. Vaccinated patients received 300 ug of mutant IDH1 20-mer peptide per dose, with topical imiquimod. Sequencing was performed on PBMCs, taken from a glioma patient whose treatment included an IDH1 peptide vaccine. This TCR came from a young man with glioma. This chain links TRBV29-1 with TRBJ2-7; 9 bases fit TRBD1. The CDR3 loop is CSAGKARTGEGEQYF. CDR3 coding DNA: TGCAGCGCAGGGAAAGCGCGGACAGGGGAAGGCGAGCAGTACTTC.